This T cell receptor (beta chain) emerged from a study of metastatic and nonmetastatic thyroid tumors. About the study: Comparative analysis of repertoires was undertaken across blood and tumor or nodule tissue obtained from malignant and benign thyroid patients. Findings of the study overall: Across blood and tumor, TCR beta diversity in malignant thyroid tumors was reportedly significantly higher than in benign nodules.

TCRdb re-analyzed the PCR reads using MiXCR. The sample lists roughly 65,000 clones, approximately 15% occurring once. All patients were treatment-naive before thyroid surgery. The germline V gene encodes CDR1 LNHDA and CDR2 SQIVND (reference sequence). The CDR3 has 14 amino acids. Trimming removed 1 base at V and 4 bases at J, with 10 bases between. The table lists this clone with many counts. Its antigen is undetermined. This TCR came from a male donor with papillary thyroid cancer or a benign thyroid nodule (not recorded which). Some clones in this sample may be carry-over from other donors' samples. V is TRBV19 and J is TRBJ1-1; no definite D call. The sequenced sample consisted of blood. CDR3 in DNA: TGTGCCAGTAGTATAGGGGTCATGGGCACTGAAGCTTTCTTT. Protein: CASSIGVMGTEAFF. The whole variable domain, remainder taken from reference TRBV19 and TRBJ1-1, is DGGITQSPKYLFRKEGQNVTLSCEQNLNHDAMYWYRQDPGQGLRLIYYSQIVNDFQKGDIAEGYSVSREKKESFPLTVTSAQKNPTAFYLCASSIGVMGTEAFFGQGTRLTVV.